The 21 T cell receptor beta chains below all came from one sample that was sequenced in a study of early T cells in non-severe SARS-CoV-2 infection. MiXCR, applied by TCRdb to the 5' RACE reads, yields one record per CDR3 protein. The profile shows under 35,000 distinct CDR3 sequences, roughly 5.1% of them singletons. Sample: whole blood. These receptors all come from an adult who was a healthcare worker with PCR-confirmed SARS-CoV-2 infection or an uninfected control (not recorded which).

This clonotype showed up many times. The chain has TRBV11-1 and TRBJ2-3; no firm D call. Germline V gene data show CDR1 as SGHAT and CDR2 as FQDESV (reference sequence). The V gene lost 5 bases and the J gene lost 1 base, with 4 bases spanning the gap. The CDR3 consists of 12 residues. CDR3 in DNA: TGTGCCAGCAGCGGGGGCACAGATACGCAGTATTTT. This translates into CASSGGTDTQYF.

On this clonotype: A much bigger clone sits one base away, suggesting this may be a read error. Here the CDR3 DNA reads TGTGCCAGCAGCTCCGGACTAGCGCAGAACACCGGGGAGCTGTTTTTT. It encodes CASSSGLAQNTGELFF. V usage is TRBV7-8 and J usage is TRBJ2-2; TRBD2 matches 9 bases. This CDR3 is built from 16 residues. Germline-derived CDR1 and CDR2 are SGHVS and FQNEAQ. V lost 4 bases and J lost 1; bases outside the gene matches: 4.

This clonotype was counted at least ten times. The J gene is TRBJ2-5, the V gene TRBV6-5; perhaps TRBD2 as D (6 bases). This CDR3 is built from 15 residues. Per germline, CDR1 MNHEY and CDR2 SVGAGI. Trimming took 4 bases from V and 4 from J, leaving 16 bases between them. CDR3 region: CASSSWMGGGETQYF. CDR3 coding DNA: TGTGCCAGCAGTTCATGGATGGGGGGAGGAGAGACCCAGTACTTC.

Many counts were recorded for this clonotype. The chain links TRBV7-3 to TRBJ2-3; TRBD2 is a possible D gene (6 bases). Trimming removed 5 bases from V and 4 bases from J, with 13 bases in between. This CDR3 is 14 amino acids long. CDR1 and CDR2 from the germline V gene are SGHTA and FQGTGA. CDR3 loop: CASSKAGSPDTQYF. The CDR3 DNA follows: TGTGCCAGCAGCAAGGCGGGGTCCCCAGATACGCAGTATTTT.

Ten or more counts support this clonotype. The chain is built from TRBV10-3 and TRBJ1-1; D gene ambiguous. Trimming pared 3 bases from V and 5 bases from J, leaving 10 bases between. Germline lookup yields CDR1 ENHRY and CDR2 SYGVKD. The CDR3 extends over 13 amino acids. The CDR3 bases are TGTGCCATCAGTGACAGCCTAGAGACTGAAGCTTTCTTT. Translation gives CAISDSLETEAFF.

This clonotype has ten or more counts. This rearrangement joins TRBV11-2 to TRBJ2-5; no clear D. CDR1 is SGHAT, CDR2 FQNNGV, per germline. The V and J ends lost 5 bases and 2 bases respectively, with 18 bases between them. This CDR3 is 16 amino acids long. The CDR3 is CASSQKGRKLQETQYF. CDR3 sequence (DNA): TGTGCCAGCAGCCAGAAAGGACGGAAACTTCAAGAGACCCAGTACTTC.

The rearrangement links TRBV20-1 to TRBJ1-6, with D hard to call. V was shortened by 4 bases and J by 1 base, with 11 bases between the two germline ends. CDR1 DFQATT and CDR2 SNEGSKA come from the germline V gene (reference sequence). The CDR3 spans 15 residues. This CDR3 reads CSAKFGESYNSPLHF. The CDR3 nucleotides read TGCAGTGCTAAATTTGGGGAATCCTATAATTCACCCCTCCACTTT.

Ten or more counts support this clonotype. This chain joins TRBV5-4 and TRBJ2-1; the D gene could be TRBD1 or TRBD2 (5 bases each). The CDR3 loop spans 15 amino acids. CDR1 is SGHNT, CDR2 YYREEE, per germline (reference sequence). Trimming cost V 4 bases and J 6 bases, with 17 bases left between them. CDR3 sequence reads: CASSPGAHASNEQFF. Here the CDR3 DNA reads TGTGCCAGCAGCCCCGGGGCGCATGCTTCCAATGAGCAGTTCTTC.

The genes are TRBV10-2 and TRBJ2-7; no clear D. Per the germline V gene, CDR1 is WSHSY and CDR2 is SAAADI. This CDR3 comprises 13 residues. V was trimmed by 9 bases and J by 1 base, leaving 13 bases between them. The CDR3 region has the DNA TGCGCCAGTTGGGGATACAGATCCTACGAGCAGTACTTC. It specifies CASWGYRSYEQYF.

This clonotype was counted at least ten times. The rearrangement uses TRBV10-3 and TRBJ2-5; TRBD1 aligns across 8 bases. The V gene end was trimmed by 1 base and the J gene end by 2 bases; junction bases not matched to a gene: 6. The CDR3 is 16 amino acids. Germline V gives CDR1 ENHRY, CDR2 SYGVKD. The DNA for the CDR3 is TGTGCCATCAGTGAGTTGGGGGACAGGCTGCAAGAGACCCAGTACTTC. It yields the protein CAISELGDRLQETQYF.

This chain links TRBV6-5 with TRBJ2-3; TRBD2 agrees at 7 bases. After removal of 5 bases from V and 2 bases from J, the junction contained 10 bases not matched to a gene. Germline V gene lookup returns CDR1 MNHEY and CDR2 SVGAGI. CDR3 length: 16 amino acids. Here the CDR3 reads CASSNLGLAATDTQYF. In nucleotides, the CDR3 is TGTGCCAGCAGTAACCTGGGGCTAGCGGCCACAGATACGCAGTATTTT.

The chain couples TRBV3-1 to TRBJ1-1; possible D gene TRBD1, 5 bases. The V and J ends lost 1 base and 14 bases respectively, with 17 bases between them. The CDR3 contains 13 residues. Germline V gene sequence: CDR1 LGHDT, CDR2 YNNKEL (reference sequence). The CDR3 protein is CASSQVTGTFAFF. For the CDR3, the DNA is TGTGCCAGCAGCCAAGTAACCGGGACCTTCGCCTTCTTT.

This clonotype was counted a few times. The chain recombines TRBV7-9 with TRBJ2-7; TRBD2 is a possible D gene (7 bases). This CDR3 is built from 15 residues. V was cut by 7 bases and J by 0 bases, with 16 bases left in between. CDR1 and CDR2 (germline): SEHNR, FQNEAQ (reference sequence). The CDR3 nucleotides are TGTGCCAGCACCGGCGGGGGCCCTTCCTCCTACGAGCAGTACTTC. It translates to CASTGGGPSSYEQYF.

This clonotype was recorded at least ten times. The rearrangement uses TRBV12-3 or TRBV12-4 and TRBJ2-1, with 8 bases matching TRBD1. V gave up 6 bases and J gave up 5 bases; unmatched junction bases: 3. The CDR3 has 13 residues. This CDR3 is CASRGQEHNEQFF. The CDR3 DNA follows: TGTGCCAGCAGGGGACAGGAGCACAATGAGCAGTTCTTC.

This clonotype has only a few counts. V is TRBV11-2 and J is TRBJ2-1; 8 bases line up with TRBD2. V lost 5 bases to trimming and J lost 3 bases; unmatched junction nucleotides: 6. Germline lookup yields CDR1 SGHAT and CDR2 FQNNGV. This CDR3 is built from 15 residues. The CDR3 loop is CASSPGGVGYNEQFF. As DNA, the CDR3 is TGTGCCAGCAGCCCCGGGGGGGTGGGCTACAATGAGCAGTTCTTC.

This clonotype was seen repeatedly, ten times or more. This sequence joins TRBV6-1 and TRBJ1-5, with 8 nucleotides matching TRBD1. The CDR3 consists of 15 residues. Germline V gene lookup returns CDR1 MNHNS and CDR2 SASEGT. V shed 6 bases and J 3 bases; nucleotides not matched to a gene: 7. Here the CDR3 DNA reads TGTGCCAGCAGCGTGGGGACAGGATCCAATCAGCCCCAGCATTTT. It specifies CASSVGTGSNQPQHF.

In its sample, this clonotype was seen many times. This chain joins TRBV15 and TRBJ1-1; 7 bases line up with TRBD1. This CDR3 region has 17 residues. In germline, CDR1 is LNHNV, CDR2 YYDKDF (reference sequence). J was trimmed by 1 base and V by 4 bases; bases with no gene match: 12. CDR3 loop: CATSNPTGRRGNTEAFF. The CDR3 coding sequence is TGTGCCACCAGCAACCCGACAGGGCGCCGAGGGAACACTGAAGCTTTCTTT.

This clonotype showed up just a few times. CDR3 nucleotide sequence: TGTGCCAGCAGTCCCCAGACTACTGAGCAGTTCTTC. Amino acid sequence: CASSPQTTEQFF. V and J are TRBV12-3 or TRBV12-4 and TRBJ2-1, with D perhaps matching TRBD2 (5 bases). Trimming cost V 5 bases and J 9 bases, with 11 bases left between them. The CDR3 consists of 12 residues.

At least ten counts were recorded for this clonotype. CDR3 coding DNA: TGTGCCAGCAGGTGGAGCGGGGGGAATGTGGATGAGCAGTTCTTC. Encoded protein: CASRWSGGNVDEQFF. The V gene is TRBV6-5, the J gene TRBJ2-1, with 9 bases matching TRBD2. CDR1 and CDR2 (germline): MNHEY, SVGAGI. V lost 6 bases to trimming and J lost 8 bases; unmatched junction nucleotides: 11. The CDR3 is made up of 15 amino acids.

This clonotype showed up just a few times. This chain joins TRBV20-1 and TRBJ1-2, with 7 bases matching TRBD1. Unmatched junction bases numbered 17, after V lost 1 base and J lost 0 bases. Per the germline V gene, CDR1 is DFQATT and CDR2 is SNEGSKA (reference sequence). The CDR3 is 19 amino acids. The CDR3 region is CSARGPLEEDRVANYGYTF. CDR3 bases: TGCAGTGCTAGAGGGCCCCTCGAAGAAGACAGGGTAGCTAACTATGGCTACACCTTC.

This clonotype has at least ten counts. The chain couples TRBV20-1 to TRBJ1-1; TRBD1 might be the D (5 bases). CDR3 length: 15 amino acids. The ends were cut back, 4 bases at V and 1 base at J, with 16 bases in the middle. Germline CDR1 and CDR2: DFQATT and SNEGSKA (reference sequence). CDR3 amino acids: CSAMWRGLRNTEAFF. CDR3 nucleotide sequence: TGCAGTGCTATGTGGAGGGGACTAAGGAACACTGAAGCTTTCTTT.